The 24 T cell receptor beta chains in this list originate from one sample, sequenced in a study of blood T cell repertoires in COVID-19. Here immunoSEQ multiplex PCR was the method, and the copy in TCRdb shows in-frame clones only, minus some. The sample consists of around 120,000 clones, roughly 89% of them appearing once. Sequencing was performed on peripheral blood. Source of these receptors: an older woman with COVID-19, enrolled during active disease.

This rearrangement joins TRBV4-2 to TRBJ1-4; D might be TRBD1 (5 bases). The CDR3 consists of 16 residues. Germline V CDR1 and CDR2: LGHNA, YNFKEQ. V was trimmed by 0 bases and J by 5 bases, leaving 13 bases between them. CDR3 DNA sequence: TGTGCCAGCAGCCAAGATCCGGTAGGGGTGAATGAAAAACTGTTTTTT. The encoded protein is CASSQDPVGVNEKLFF.

This clone occurred once. The chain couples TRBV20-1 to TRBJ2-3; a weak D match, TRBD2 (6 bases). Germline V CDR1 and CDR2: DFQATT, SNEGSKA (reference sequence). This CDR3 is 16 amino acids long. The V end lost 3 bases, the J end lost 2 bases, and 18 bases lay between the germline ends. The CDR3 DNA is TGCAGTGCTAGTATAGCGGACGGTTCCGTCACAGATACGCAGTATTTT. This codes for CSASIADGSVTDTQYF.

The chain couples TRBV4-1 to TRBJ1-2; no clear D. Trimming removed 0 bases from V and 4 bases from J, with 12 bases in between. Germline V gene sequence: CDR1 MGHRA, CDR2 YSYEKL. The CDR3 spans 15 residues. DNA for the CDR3: TGCGCCAGCAGCCAAGATCGCGGGTTGGGCTATGGCTACACCTTC. Translated: CASSQDRGLGYGYTF.

This clone was observed a few times. V is TRBV7-9 and J is TRBJ2-1, with 16 bases fitting TRBD2. Per the germline V gene, CDR1 is SEHNR and CDR2 is FQNEAQ (reference sequence). With 4 bases clipped from V and 1 base from J, the junction kept 7 bases outside the gene matches. The CDR3 has 19 residues. The CDR3 sequence is CASSYPGLAGGASYNEQFF. In DNA form, the CDR3 reads TGTGCCAGCAGCTATCCGGGACTAGCGGGGGGGGCGTCCTACAATGAGCAGTTCTTC.

This clone was found once. The chain couples TRBV5-1 to TRBJ2-1; TRBD1 matches 9 bases. Unmatched junction bases numbered 9, after V lost 4 bases and J lost 4 bases. The CDR3 has 16 residues. Germline V gives CDR1 SGHRS, CDR2 YFSETQ. This chain's CDR3 is CASSVGLGTGYNEQFF. CDR3 nucleotide sequence: TGCGCCAGCAGCGTTGGACTCGGGACAGGGTACAATGAGCAGTTCTTC.

The rearrangement joins TRBV6-1 to TRBJ1-1, with D maybe TRBD1 (5 bases). The CDR3 totals 14 residues. Germline values: CDR1 MNHNS, CDR2 SASEGT. Trimming left V 5 bases short and J 3 bases short, with 13 bases between. The CDR3 loop is CASSLQVKDTEAFF. CDR3 bases: TGTGCCAGCAGTTTACAGGTAAAGGACACTGAAGCTTTCTTT.

V usage is TRBV4-1 and J usage is TRBJ2-7; TRBD1 matches at 12 bases. The germline gives CDR1 MGHRA, CDR2 YSYEKL. V gave up 4 bases and J gave up 3 bases; unmatched junction bases: 7. The CDR3 loop spans 16 amino acids. CDR3 bases: TGCGCCAGCAGCCCTTCCGGGACAGGGGGCTACTACGAGCAGTACTTC. Its protein is CASSPSGTGGYYEQYF.

The chain recombines TRBV7-9 with TRBJ2-3; the D gene is possibly TRBD2 (6 bases). V lost 4 bases, J lost 11 bases, and 19 bases lay in between. The germline CDR1 and CDR2 sequences are SEHNR and FQNEAQ (reference sequence). The CDR3 contains 14 residues. This CDR3 is CASSYLPDGRGQYF. CDR3 bases: TGTGCCAGCAGCTACTTGCCGGACGGGCGGGGGCAGTATTTT. The full variable domain, completed using reference TRBV7-9 and TRBJ2-3, is DTGVSQNPRHKITKRGQNVTFRCDPISEHNRLYWYRQTLGQGPEFLTYFQNEAQLEKSRLLSDRFSAERPKGSFSTLEIQRTEQGDSAMYLCASSYLPDGRGQYFGPGTRLTVL.

This chain connects TRBV5-1 to TRBJ2-5, with 8 bases fitting TRBD2. With V trimmed by 0 bases and J by 5 bases, 6 bases remained unmatched. Germline values: CDR1 SGHRS, CDR2 YFSETQ. The CDR3 covers 15 residues. CDR3 nucleotide sequence: TGCGCCAGCAGCTTGGGACTAGCGTTAGAGGAGACCCAGTACTTC. Translated, it gives CASSLGLALEETQYF. The complete variable domain, with remaining parts taken from reference TRBV5-1 and TRBJ2-5, reads KAGVTQTPRYLIKTRGQQVTLSCSPISGHRSVSWYQQTPGQGLQFLFEYFSETQRNKGNFPGRFSGRQFSNSRSEMNVSTLELGDSALYLCASSLGLALEETQYFGPGTRLLVL.

V is TRBV2 and J is TRBJ1-2; TRBD1 agrees at 8 bases. In germline, CDR1 is SNHLY, CDR2 FYNNEI. This CDR3 comprises 13 residues. The V and J ends lost 2 bases and 6 bases, in that order; junction bases with no gene match: 2. Here the CDR3 reads CASSERTGNGYTF. DNA for the CDR3: TGTGCCAGCAGTGAAAGGACAGGGAATGGCTACACCTTC.

The genes are TRBV7-9 and TRBJ1-1, with D possibly TRBD1 on 5 matching bases. Per the germline V gene, CDR1 is SEHNR and CDR2 is FQNEAQ (reference sequence). The ends were cut back, 1 base at V and 6 bases at J, with 15 bases in the middle. The CDR3 contains 15 residues. CDR3 sequence: CASSLGGAGGAEAFF. The DNA of the CDR3 is TGTGCCAGCAGCTTAGGAGGGGCGGGGGGAGCTGAAGCTTTCTTT. The full variable domain, rest sourced from reference TRBV7-9 and TRBJ1-1, is DTGVSQNPRHKITKRGQNVTFRCDPISEHNRLYWYRQTLGQGPEFLTYFQNEAQLEKSRLLSDRFSAERPKGSFSTLEIQRTEQGDSAMYLCASSLGGAGGAEAFFGQGTRLTVV.

In this sample, this clone turned up once. The V call is TRBV18, the J call TRBJ2-2, with TRBD2 as a possible D gene (6 bases). Trimming stripped 0 bases from V and 0 bases from J, with 11 bases between. The CDR3 runs 17 residues. Per germline, CDR1 KGHSH and CDR2 LQKENI. The CDR3 sequence is CASSPPRRDANTGELFF. In nucleotides, the CDR3 is TGTGCCAGCTCACCACCCAGGAGGGACGCGAACACCGGGGAGCTGTTTTTT. Full variable domain (rest looked up from reference TRBV18 and TRBJ2-2): NAGVMQNPRHLVRRRGQEARLRCSPMKGHSHVYWYRQLPEEGLKFMVYLQKENIIDESGMPKERFSAEFPKEGPSILRIQQVVRGDSAAYFCASSPPRRDANTGELFFGEGSRLTVL.

The genes are TRBV9 and TRBJ2-2; no clear D gene. CDR1 SGDLS and CDR2 YYNGEE come from the germline V gene. CDR3 size: 15 residues. Trimming left V 0 bases short and J 6 bases short, with 12 bases between. CDR3 DNA: TGTGCCAGCAGCGTAGACCATACATTGGCCGGGGAGCTGTTTTTT. Encoded protein: CASSVDHTLAGELFF.

The chain couples TRBV4-2 to TRBJ2-2, with D maybe TRBD2 (6 bases). V dropped 2 bases and J dropped 0 bases, with 13 bases sitting between them. Germline V lookup: CDR1 LGHNA, CDR2 YNFKEQ. This CDR3 is built from 17 residues. This chain's CDR3 is CASSQFLGGANTGELFF. CDR3 nucleotide sequence: TGTGCCAGCAGCCAATTCTTGGGGGGAGCGAACACCGGGGAGCTGTTTTTT.

The rearrangement links TRBV6-5 to TRBJ2-3; 9 bases are a match to TRBD1. There are 14 residues in the CDR3. The germline CDR1 and CDR2 sequences are MNHEY and SVGAGI. The V gene end was trimmed by 6 bases and the J gene end by 3 bases; junction bases not matched to a gene: 4. The DNA of the CDR3 is TGTGCCAGCAGCCGGGACAGGGCGACAGATACGCAGTATTTT. Its translation: CASSRDRATDTQYF.

V is TRBV7-9 and J is TRBJ1-4; 7 bases are shared with TRBD1. With V trimmed by 3 bases and J by 4 bases, 2 bases remained unmatched. The CDR3 loop spans 14 amino acids. Germline CDR1 is SEHNR and CDR2 is FQNEAQ (reference sequence). Written as DNA, the CDR3 is TGTGCCAGCAGCTTGCCAGGGGGTAATGAAAAACTGTTTTTT. Amino acid sequence: CASSLPGGNEKLFF.

The rearrangement joins TRBV7-2 to TRBJ2-5; TRBD2 aligns across 7 bases. CDR1 SGHTA and CDR2 FQGNSA come from the germline V gene. The CDR3 totals 13 residues. V lost 3 bases to trimming and J lost 4 bases; unmatched junction nucleotides: 2. This CDR3 is CASSFGGTETQYF. The CDR3 nucleotides are TGTGCCAGCAGCTTCGGGGGGACAGAGACCCAGTACTTC.

In the case of this clone: Other DNA variants within this sample encode the same CDR3. The chain joins TRBV18 to TRBJ1-5; 9 bases are shared with TRBD1. The CDR3 runs 14 residues. Trimming cost V 3 bases and J 4 bases; bases outside gene matches: 1. CDR1 and CDR2 from the germline V gene are KGHSH and LQKENI. The DNA for the CDR3 is TGTGCCAGCTCACCGGGGACAGGGAATCAGCCCCAGCATTTT. Residues: CASSPGTGNQPQHF.

The genes are TRBV11-2 and TRBJ2-7; D might be TRBD1 (8 bases). CDR3 length: 15 residues. Trimming shortened V by 5 bases and J by 2 bases, and 16 bases separated the two germline ends. Germline values: CDR1 SGHAT, CDR2 FQNNGV. Written as DNA, the CDR3 is TGTGCCAGCAGCCTGGGGGGGACAGGCCCCTACGAGCAGTACTTC. Amino acids: CASSLGGTGPYEQYF.

The chain uses TRBV20-1 and TRBJ2-7; D might be TRBD1 (5 bases). Germline CDR1 reads DFQATT; CDR2 reads SNEGSKA (reference sequence). CDR3 length: 10 amino acids. The V gene lost 4 bases and the J gene lost 6 bases, with 7 bases spanning the gap. The CDR3 protein is CSAKGREQYF. As DNA, the CDR3 is TGCAGTGCTAAGGGGCGCGAGCAGTACTTC.

The chain combines TRBV5-4 with TRBJ2-3; D unresolved. Trimming removed 2 bases at V and 1 base at J, with 2 bases between. Germline V gene data show CDR1 as SGHNT and CDR2 as YYREEE (reference sequence). This CDR3 region has 12 residues. In DNA form, the CDR3 reads TGTGCCAGCAGCTTCGGCACAGATACGCAGTATTTT. This translates into CASSFGTDTQYF.

This rearrangement joins TRBV18 to TRBJ1-1; D is uncertain. This CDR3 spans 15 amino acids. Trimming removed 2 bases at V and 0 bases at J, with 10 bases between. Germline V gene data show CDR1 as KGHSH and CDR2 as LQKENI. DNA of the CDR3: TGTGCCAGCTCACCAATCGAGCGGGTGAACACTGAAGCTTTCTTT. This gives the protein CASSPIERVNTEAFF.

The chain joins TRBV18 to TRBJ1-2; D uncertain. Germline values: CDR1 KGHSH, CDR2 LQKENI. The CDR3 is 14 amino acids. The ends were cut back, 3 bases at V and 7 bases at J, with 15 bases in the middle. The CDR3 loop reads CASSPPGLYGGYTF. CDR3 in DNA: TGTGCCAGCTCACCGCCAGGCTTATACGGTGGCTACACCTTC.

The chain links TRBV29-1 to TRBJ1-1; the match to TRBD1 covers 7 bases. Germline CDR1 reads SQVTM; CDR2 reads ANQGSEA. This CDR3 has 13 amino acids. Trimming at V came to 7 bases and at J to 0 bases, leaving 5 bases not matched to a gene. The CDR3 DNA is TGCAGCGCGGGACAGCCAATGAACACTGAAGCTTTCTTT. This translates into CSAGQPMNTEAFF. The full variable domain, completed using reference TRBV29-1 and TRBJ1-1, is SAVISQKPSRDICQRGTSLTIQCQVDSQVTMMFWYRQQPGQSLTLIATANQGSEATYESGFVIDKFPISRPNLTFSTLTVSNMSPEDSSIYLCSAGQPMNTEAFFGQGTRLTVV.